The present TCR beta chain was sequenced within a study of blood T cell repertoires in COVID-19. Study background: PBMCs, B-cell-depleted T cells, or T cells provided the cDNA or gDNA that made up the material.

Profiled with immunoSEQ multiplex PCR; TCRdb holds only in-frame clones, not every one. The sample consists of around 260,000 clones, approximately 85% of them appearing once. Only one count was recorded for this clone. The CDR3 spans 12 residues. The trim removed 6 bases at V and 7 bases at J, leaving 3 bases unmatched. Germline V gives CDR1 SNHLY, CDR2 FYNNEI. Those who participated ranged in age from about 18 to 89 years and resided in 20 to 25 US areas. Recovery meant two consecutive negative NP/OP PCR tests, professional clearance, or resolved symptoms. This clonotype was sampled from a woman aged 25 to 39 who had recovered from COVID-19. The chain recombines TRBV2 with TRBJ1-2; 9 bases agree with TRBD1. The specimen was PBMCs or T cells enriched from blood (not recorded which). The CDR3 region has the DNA TGTGCCAGCAGCGGGGACAGGGTTGGCTACACCTTC. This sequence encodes CASSGDRVGYTF.